A single sample is the source of the 25 T cell receptor beta chains below, sequenced in a study of identical twins. Using its own MiXCR run on the 5' RACE reads, TCRdb lists one record per CDR3 protein. The sample yields some 630,000 distinct CDR3 sequences, about 7% seen once. These data also formed part of another study, on yellow fever vaccine responses in identical twins.

Source material: PBMCs. Every receptor here comes from a young woman in good health.

Note on this clonotype: A junction boundary mismatches the germline segment, possibly from a read error. The chain has TRBV12-3 or TRBV12-4 and TRBJ2-7; 9 nucleotides agree with TRBD2. This CDR3 contains 17 residues. In nucleotides, the CDR3 is TGTGCCTGCAGTTTACCCCCCGGGCGCGGGAGGGCCTACGAGCAGTACTTC. It specifies CACSLPPGRGRAYEQYF.

This clonotype has a count of ten or more. The V gene is TRBV20-1, the J gene TRBJ2-1; 14 nucleotides agree with TRBD2. The V gene's germline CDR1 is DFQATT and CDR2 SNEGSKA (reference sequence). V dropped 4 bases and J dropped 8; count of bases not matched to a gene: 4. This CDR3 region has 14 residues. In nucleotides, the CDR3 is TGCAGTGCTATGACTAGCGGGAGGGTGGATGAGCAGTTCTTC. Translated: CSAMTSGRVDEQFF.

This clonotype was detected many times. The rearrangement joins TRBV20-1 to TRBJ2-5; TRBD2 might be the D (6 bases). Germline V CDR1 and CDR2: DFQATT, SNEGSKA (reference sequence). The ends were cut back, 1 base at V and 1 base at J, with 7 bases in the middle. The CDR3 runs 13 residues. The CDR3 spells CSARGGAQETQYF. As DNA, the CDR3 is TGCAGTGCTAGAGGCGGGGCCCAAGAGACCCAGTACTTC.

This clonotype was seen repeatedly, ten times or more. CDR3 bases: TGTGCCATCAGTGAACAGGGGGCGAGCACAGATACGCAGTATTTT. This gives the protein CAISEQGASTDTQYF. This rearrangement joins TRBV10-3 to TRBJ2-3; 9 bases fit TRBD1. In germline, CDR1 is ENHRY, CDR2 SYGVKD. V lost 3 bases, J lost 0 bases, and 1 base stayed unmatched. The CDR3 covers 15 residues.

This clonotype showed up many times. The chain has TRBV12-3 or TRBV12-4 and TRBJ2-1; D gene ambiguous. The V gene lost 0 bases and the J gene lost 7 bases, with 10 bases spanning the gap. The CDR3 runs to 14 residues. In DNA, the CDR3 is TGTGCCAGCAGTTTAGCAGACCCCCCTAATGAGCAGTTCTTC. It specifies CASSLADPPNEQFF.

This clonotype turned up a few times. The chain combines TRBV7-8 with TRBJ2-7; tentatively, D is TRBD2 (5 bases). The V end lost 3 bases, the J end lost 2 bases, and 11 bases lay between the germline ends. The CDR3 covers 14 residues. Per the germline V gene, CDR1 is SGHVS and CDR2 is FQNEAQ. The CDR3 region is CASSFSGNTYEQYF. CDR3 bases: TGTGCCAGCAGCTTTTCCGGGAATACCTACGAGCAGTACTTC.

The CDR3 bases are TGTGCCACCAGCAGAGATACCGGGACAGGGACCAACATTCAGTACTTC. Its protein product is CATSRDTGTGTNIQYF. This sequence joins TRBV15 and TRBJ2-4; 9 nucleotides line up with TRBD1. Germline-derived CDR1 and CDR2 are LNHNV and YYDKDF (reference sequence). The trim removed 0 bases at V and 7 bases at J, leaving 7 bases unmatched. The CDR3 has 16 amino acids.

The chain combines TRBV6-1 with TRBJ1-4; D gene unclear. Germline CDR1 reads MNHNS; CDR2 reads SASEGT. The CDR3 is made up of 13 amino acids. V was shortened by 7 bases and J by 5 bases, with 11 bases between the two germline ends. The CDR3 here is CASTATLNEKLFF. CDR3 bases: TGTGCCAGCACTGCCACCCTGAATGAAAAACTGTTTTTT.

This clonotype was seen a handful of times. The rearrangement uses TRBV7-8 and TRBJ2-3; no definite D call. The germline V and J ends were trimmed by 5 bases and 0 bases, with 9 bases remaining between them. In germline, CDR1 is SGHVS, CDR2 FQNEAQ. The CDR3 spans 14 residues. The DNA of the CDR3 is TGTGCCAGCAGCCCAGAGGACAGCACAGATACGCAGTATTTT. The encoded protein is CASSPEDSTDTQYF.

Ten or more counts support this clonotype. This chain joins TRBV27 and TRBJ2-7, with 7 bases fitting TRBD1. V dropped 6 bases and J dropped 2; count of bases not matched to a gene: 7. Per the germline V gene, CDR1 is MNHEY and CDR2 is SMNVEV (reference sequence). The CDR3 is 14 amino acids. The CDR3 DNA reads as TGTGCCAGCAGGGGGACAGAGGGTACCTACGAGCAGTACTTC. This sequence encodes CASRGTEGTYEQYF.

This clonotype was recorded many times. The chain recombines TRBV12-3 or TRBV12-4 with TRBJ2-3; D remains ambiguous. The CDR3 consists of 13 residues. Between the trimmed V and J ends, which lost 4 bases and 6 bases, there was a span of 11 bases. Here the CDR3 reads CASSSTGRDTQYF. CDR3 bases: TGTGCCAGCAGTTCTACCGGCCGGGATACGCAGTATTTT.

This clonotype was seen repeatedly, ten times or more. This chain links TRBV4-1 with TRBJ1-1; tentative D call: TRBD1 (6 bases). V lost 1 base and J 3 bases, leaving 15 bases between the germline ends. Germline V gene data show CDR1 as MGHRA and CDR2 as YSYEKL. The CDR3 loop spans 16 amino acids. In DNA form, the CDR3 reads TGCGCCAGCAGCCAAGTTTCAGGGGCGCAGGACACTGAAGCTTTCTTT. It specifies CASSQVSGAQDTEAFF.

The chain couples TRBV6-5 to TRBJ2-1, with TRBD1 identical over 10 bases. The CDR3 runs 15 residues. With V trimmed by 4 bases and J by 3 bases, 3 bases remained unmatched. Germline CDR1 reads MNHEY; CDR2 reads SVGAGI. Here the CDR3 DNA reads TGTGCCAGCAGTTTGGACAGGGGGTACTACAATGAGCAGTTCTTC. Translating it yields CASSLDRGYYNEQFF.

The chain carries TRBV20-1 and TRBJ2-7; no definite D call. The CDR3 is made up of 12 amino acids. Trimming took 6 bases from V and 3 from J, leaving 12 bases between them. CDR1 and CDR2 from the germline V gene are DFQATT and SNEGSKA (reference sequence). The CDR3 DNA sequence: TGCAGTGCCATCGACTCGAACTACGAGCAGTACTTC. It is translated as CSAIDSNYEQYF.

This clonotype appeared many times. J is TRBJ2-2 and V is TRBV2; a possible D gene is TRBD1 (6 bases). CDR3 size: 15 residues. Per the germline V gene, CDR1 is SNHLY and CDR2 is FYNNEI. Trimming left V 4 bases short and J 3 bases short, with 12 bases between. CDR3 protein: CASSGSGGYTGELFF. The CDR3 DNA reads TGTGCCAGCAGTGGGAGTGGGGGCTACACCGGGGAGCTGTTTTTT.

The rearrangement joins TRBV7-8 to TRBJ2-7, with TRBD1 matching 7 bases. The CDR3 totals 20 residues. With 2 bases clipped from V and 2 bases from J, the junction kept 21 bases outside the gene matches. Germline values: CDR1 SGHVS, CDR2 FQNEAQ. The CDR3 DNA reads TGTGCCAGCAGCTTACGACCCCCCGAGAGTAGACAGGGCGGAACCTACGAGCAGTACTTC. Its protein product is CASSLRPPESRQGGTYEQYF.

In its sample, this clonotype was seen a few times. CDR3 protein: CASSQVLAASTDTQYF. The CDR3 region has the DNA TGCGCCAGCAGCCAGGTGCTAGCAGCTAGCACAGATACGCAGTATTTT. The chain links TRBV4-1 to TRBJ2-3; tentative D call: TRBD2 (5 bases). This CDR3 region has 16 residues. Trimming stripped 3 bases from V and 0 bases from J, with 13 bases between. The germline V gene encodes CDR1 MGHRA and CDR2 YSYEKL.

The chain is built from TRBV5-1 and TRBJ1-2, with TRBD1 identical over 11 bases. The CDR3 extends over 14 amino acids. From germline, CDR1 is SGHRS and CDR2 YFSETQ. V shed 3 bases, J shed 8 bases, and the junction held 6 bases outside the gene matches. The CDR3 loop is CASSSGQGAWGYTF. DNA for the CDR3: TGCGCCAGCAGCTCAGGACAGGGGGCATGGGGCTACACCTTC.

A word on this clonotype: This clone may be a read error of a much larger clone one base away. The rearrangement uses TRBV11-2 and TRBJ2-3, with a possible D match to TRBD2 (6 bases). Trimming stripped 5 bases from V and 2 bases from J, with 23 bases between. The V gene's germline CDR1 is SGHAT and CDR2 FQNNGV. The CDR3 runs 18 residues. CDR3 sequence: CASSVGVGGAGSTDTQYF. The DNA for the CDR3 is TGTGCCAGCAGCGTAGGTGTTGGCGGGGCCGGCTCCACAGATACGCAGTATTTT.

This clonotype was counted ten times or more. The CDR3 reads CSARTAQETQYF. The DNA of the CDR3 is TGCAGTGCTAGGACAGCTCAAGAGACCCAGTACTTC. V and J are TRBV20-1 and TRBJ2-5, with TRBD1 as a possible D gene (5 bases). Per germline, CDR1 DFQATT and CDR2 SNEGSKA (reference sequence). The length of the CDR3 is 12 residues. Trimming cost V 3 bases and J 2 bases, with 7 bases left between them.

The table lists this clonotype with a few counts. V and J are TRBV12-3 or TRBV12-4 and TRBJ2-5; 9 bases match TRBD2. This CDR3 is 16 amino acids long. Trimming removed 6 bases from V and 5 bases from J; junction bases left unmatched: 13. CDR3 sequence (DNA): TGTGCCAGCAGCCCCAAGGGTGCGGGAGGGGCCGAGACCCAGTACTTC. Its translation: CASSPKGAGGAETQYF.

A few counts support this clonotype. The gene calls are TRBV18 and TRBJ1-2; the D gene is possibly TRBD1 (5 bases). Between the trimmed V and J ends, which lost 8 bases and 3 bases, there was a span of 16 bases. This CDR3 is 14 amino acids long. From germline, CDR1 is KGHSH and CDR2 LQKENI. The DNA for the CDR3 is TGTGCCAGCGTTCTCCGGGACGGACACTATGGCTACACCTTC. This encodes CASVLRDGHYGYTF. Variable domain in full (rest from reference TRBV18 and TRBJ1-2): NAGVMQNPRHLVRRRGQEARLRCSPMKGHSHVYWYRQLPEEGLKFMVYLQKENIIDESGMPKERFSAEFPKEGPSILRIQQVVRGDSAAYFCASVLRDGHYGYTFGSGTRLTVV.

At least ten counts were recorded for this clonotype. The chain uses TRBV5-1 and TRBJ2-7, with 13 positions matching TRBD2. The CDR3 extends over 15 amino acids. Germline V gene lookup returns CDR1 SGHRS and CDR2 YFSETQ. V trimming: 4 bases; J trimming: 2 bases; junction bases outside the gene matches: 3. Here the CDR3 reads CASSGGLAGPYEQYF. CDR3 coding DNA: TGCGCCAGCAGCGGGGGACTAGCGGGACCCTACGAGCAGTACTTC.

The sample holds a few counts of this clonotype. The rearrangement links TRBV6-1 to TRBJ1-1; D might be TRBD1 (6 bases). This CDR3 is 15 amino acids long. Looked up from germline, CDR1 is MNHNS and CDR2 is SASEGT. Trimming cost V 6 bases and J 0 bases, with 14 bases left between them. Written as DNA, the CDR3 is TGTGCCAGCAGAGCACAGGGTTCCATGAACACTGAAGCTTTCTTT. Encoded protein: CASRAQGSMNTEAFF.

V gene TRBV29-1 combines with J gene TRBJ2-7; D is perhaps TRBD1 (6 bases). The CDR3 length is 12 residues. Germline loops: CDR1 SQVTM, CDR2 ANQGSEA. Trimming took off 3 bases at V and 3 bases at J, with 9 bases between the two ends. CDR3 amino acids: CSVDRGNYEQYF. The CDR3 region has the DNA TGCAGCGTTGACAGGGGCAACTACGAGCAGTACTTC.